Following are 2 T cell receptor beta chains from one sample sequenced in a study of shared clonotypes between healthy human individuals. Data came from immunoSEQ multiplex PCR; TCRdb stores just in-frame clones and leaves some out. The data contain roughly 2 million clones, roughly 96% of them singletons. Sample: naive CD4+ T cells sorted from blood. Subset denoted: CD45RA+ positively selected. The receptors stem from a young man in good health.

The chain joins TRBV19 to TRBJ2-7; D is undetermined. This CDR3 is built from 14 residues. Germline CDR1 and CDR2: LNHDA and SQIVND (reference sequence). Trimming removed 7 bases at V and 0 bases at J, with 13 bases between. The chain's CDR3 is CASTPSWSSYEQYF. In DNA form, the CDR3 reads TGTGCCAGTACCCCTTCCTGGAGCTCCTACGAGCAGTACTTC.

The chain couples TRBV18 to TRBJ1-6; 7 bases are shared with TRBD1. J was trimmed by 10 bases and V by 2 bases; bases with no gene match: 8. Germline values: CDR1 KGHSH, CDR2 LQKENI. The CDR3 contains 15 residues. The CDR3 sequence: CASSPYPGGESPLHF. DNA of the CDR3: TGTGCCAGCTCACCATATCCAGGGGGGGAGTCACCCCTCCACTTT.